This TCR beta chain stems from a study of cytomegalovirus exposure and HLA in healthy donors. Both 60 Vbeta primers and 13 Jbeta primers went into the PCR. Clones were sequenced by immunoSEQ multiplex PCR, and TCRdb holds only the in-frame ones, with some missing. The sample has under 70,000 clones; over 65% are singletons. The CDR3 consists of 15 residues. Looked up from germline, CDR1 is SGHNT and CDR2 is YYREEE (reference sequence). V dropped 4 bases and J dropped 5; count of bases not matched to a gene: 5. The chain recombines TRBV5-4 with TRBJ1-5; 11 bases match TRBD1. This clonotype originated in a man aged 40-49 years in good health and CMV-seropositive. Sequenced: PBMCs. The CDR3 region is CASSPGQGAHQPQHF. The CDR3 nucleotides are TGTGCCAGCAGCCCTGGACAGGGGGCTCATCAGCCCCAGCATTTT.